This T cell receptor beta chain is drawn from a study of identifying expanded T cells in peripheral blood. This clone was detected a few times. The method was immunoSEQ multiplex PCR; TCRdb's version includes in-frame clones alone and lacks a portion of them. The sample consists of tens of thousands of clones, around 89% of them appearing once. Germline-derived CDR1 and CDR2 are MDHEN and SYDVKM. With 1 base removed from V and 0 bases from J, the gap between germline ends came to 13 bases. The CDR3 extends over 18 amino acids. The chain combines TRBV28 with TRBJ2-6; perhaps TRBD1 as D (5 bases). Sequenced material: blood. The source is a person aged 18 to 75 in good health. The CDR3 sequence is CASSLFRTPYSGANVLTF. Written as DNA, the CDR3 is TGTGCCAGCAGTTTATTCAGGACACCTTACTCTGGGGCCAACGTCCTGACTTTC.